This entry concerns a single T cell receptor (beta chain). The antigen is unknown. Diagnosing involved the use of clinical symptoms, serum thyroxine and TRAb, thyroid ultrasound and orbital computed tomography. The sample belongs to a study of T cells in Graves' hyperthyroidism and ophthalmopathy. Whole-study context: Peripheral blood was collected at initial diagnosis, before any treatment.

The V and J ends lost 7 bases and 0 bases, in that order; junction bases with no gene match: 11. The CDR3 runs 17 residues. CDR1 is ENHRY, CDR2 SYGVKD, per germline. The source material, RNA transcripts, was used to amplify TCR beta CDR3 regions. Primed by the HTBI set, a first-round RT-PCR was run on the TCR CDR3. TCRdb passed the multiplex PCR reads through MiXCR, listing each CDR3 protein once. The profile shows roughly 400,000 distinct CDR3 sequences, approximately 15% of them singletons. Study results and limitations: Researchers found most expanded thyroid clonotypes above 0.001 in blood as well.

Material: blood. The sequence derives from a woman between 18 and 29 years old with Graves' hyperthyroidism that later progressed to Graves' ophthalmopathy. V gene TRBV10-3 combines with J gene TRBJ2-1, with 8 bases lining up with TRBD2. DNA for the CDR3: TGTGCCATCACCCACACCCTTAGCGGGAACTCCTACAATGAGCAGTTCTTC. Translated: CAITHTLSGNSYNEQFF.